The 21 T cell receptor beta chains below all came from one sample that was sequenced in a study of TIL therapy for anti-PD-1-resistant metastatic lung cancer. The sample's time point: pre-treatment sample, taken before nivolumab and TIL therapy. The libraries were made with immunoSEQ v3. The data were produced by immunoSEQ multiplex PCR, yet TCRdb's version contains in-frame clones alone and is incomplete. The table records some 45,000 clones, 80% to 90% of them present only once. Here the sequenced sample was blood, taken at baseline. Source of these receptors: a person between 25 and 79 years old with non-small cell lung cancer.

The rearrangement links TRBV6-5 to TRBJ1-2; a weak D match, TRBD1 (5 bases). The CDR3 has 13 residues. The germline V gene has CDR1 MNHEY and CDR2 SVGAGI. Trimming removed 6 bases at V and 7 bases at J, with 15 bases between. The CDR3 DNA reads TGTGCCAGCAGCCCCCGGGGCATTACTGGCTACACCTTC. Its protein product is CASSPRGITGYTF.

This chain uses TRBV20-1 with TRBJ1-1; D is perhaps TRBD1 (5 bases). The germline V gene encodes CDR1 DFQATT and CDR2 SNEGSKA (reference sequence). The CDR3 contains 10 residues. Written as DNA, the CDR3 is TGCAGGACCAACCGGGGGGAAGCTTTCTTT. Its protein product is CRTNRGEAFF.

J is TRBJ2-7 and V is TRBV18; 10 bases align to TRBD1. CDR1 is KGHSH and CDR2 is LQKENI in the germline V gene. This CDR3 contains 15 residues. V gave up 0 bases and J gave up 5 bases; unmatched junction bases: 4. The chain's CDR3 is CASSPPGQGRHEQYF. For the CDR3, the DNA is TGTGCCAGCTCACCACCGGGACAGGGGCGACACGAGCAGTACTTC.

The J gene is TRBJ2-7, the V gene TRBV24-1; TRBD1 aligns across 7 bases. Looked up from germline, CDR1 is KGHDR and CDR2 is SFDVKD. J was trimmed by 5 bases and V by 7 bases; bases with no gene match: 4. The CDR3 has 12 residues. This CDR3 reads CATSVTGNEQYF. The DNA for the CDR3 is TGTGCCACCAGCGTGACAGGGAACGAGCAGTACTTC.

V gene TRBV6-6 combines with J gene TRBJ1-5; 8 nucleotides align to TRBD1. The CDR3 length is 14 residues. Losses at the gene ends were 4 bases for V and 2 bases for J; bases not matched to a gene: 1. The germline CDR1 and CDR2 sequences are MNHNY and SVGAGI (reference sequence). The CDR3 region is CASSLQGGNQPQHF. The CDR3 coding sequence is TGTGCCAGCAGTTTACAGGGGGGCAATCAGCCCCAGCATTTT.

The rearrangement links TRBV27 to TRBJ2-1, with 7 nucleotides matching TRBD1. After removal of 5 bases from V and 8 bases from J, the junction contained 12 bases not matched to a gene. The V gene's germline CDR1 is MNHEY and CDR2 SMNVEV (reference sequence). CDR3 length: 15 residues. In DNA, the CDR3 is TGTGCCAGCAGTCCCCCCTCGACAGGGTTGGATGAGCAGTTCTTC. It yields the protein CASSPPSTGLDEQFF.

CDR3 in amino acids: CASSLAGGTLNTGELFF. In DNA form, the CDR3 reads TGTGCCAGCAGCTTAGCTGGAGGGACCCTGAACACCGGGGAGCTGTTTTTT. This chain connects TRBV11-3 to TRBJ2-2, with D tentatively TRBD2 (6 bases). Trimming removed 1 base from V and 1 base from J, with 13 bases in between. Looked up from germline, CDR1 is SGHNT and CDR2 is YENEEA. The CDR3 is 17 amino acids.

The chain joins TRBV30 to TRBJ2-7; TRBD2 matches 10 bases. V lost 4 bases, J lost 0 bases, and 9 bases stayed unmatched. There are 16 residues in the CDR3. The germline V gene encodes CDR1 GTSNPN and CDR2 SVGIG (reference sequence). CDR3 sequence: CAWTSRTSGFSYEQYF. In DNA, the CDR3 is TGTGCCTGGACCAGTAGGACTAGCGGATTCTCCTACGAGCAGTACTTC.

V usage is TRBV3-1 (or the pseudogene TRBV3-2) and J usage is TRBJ1-1; no firm D call. This CDR3 contains 14 residues. CDR1 LGHDT and CDR2 YNNKEL come from the germline V gene (reference sequence). Between the trimmed V and J ends, which lost 2 bases and 0 bases, there was a span of 7 bases. The CDR3 sequence: CASSQRQMNTEAFF. The DNA for the CDR3 is TGTGCCAGCAGCCAACGGCAGATGAACACTGAAGCTTTCTTT.

The rearrangement joins TRBV7-9 to TRBJ2-3, with TRBD1 matching over 7 bases. The CDR3 length is 14 residues. J lost 2 bases, V lost 5 bases, and 4 bases had no gene match. Germline V lookup: CDR1 SEHNR, CDR2 FQNEAQ (reference sequence). The chain's CDR3 is CASSPGTDTDTQYF. The CDR3 coding sequence is TGTGCCAGCAGCCCTGGGACAGACACAGATACGCAGTATTTT.

The chain joins TRBV11-3 to TRBJ2-2; 10 bases align to TRBD1. The germline CDR1 and CDR2 sequences are SGHNT and YENEEA. After removal of 4 bases from V and 4 bases from J, the junction contained 6 bases not matched to a gene. The CDR3 spans 16 residues. Written as DNA, the CDR3 is TGTGCCAGCAGCTCCACGAGGACAGGGGGCACCGGGGAGCTGTTTTTT. Its protein product is CASSSTRTGGTGELFF.

The V gene is TRBV10-1, the J gene TRBJ2-3, with TRBD2 identical over 11 bases. From germline, CDR1 is WNHNN and CDR2 SYGVQD (reference sequence). J gave up 1 base and V 2 bases, and 2 bases lay outside the gene matches. The CDR3 length is 16 residues. In nucleotides, the CDR3 is TGCGCCAGCAGTGAGACGACTAGCGGGGGCACAGATACGCAGTATTTT. Amino acids: CASSETTSGGTDTQYF.

CDR3 DNA sequence: TGTGCCACCAGTGATTGGGGAGTTCCCACGGGCGGCTACACCTTC. It translates to CATSDWGVPTGGYTF. V gene TRBV24-1 combines with J gene TRBJ1-2; the D is unclear. Germline assignment: CDR1 KGHDR and CDR2 SFDVKD. V was trimmed by 2 bases and J by 8 bases, leaving 17 bases between them. There are 15 residues in the CDR3.

The chain uses TRBV6-5 and TRBJ1-2; D might be TRBD1 (6 bases). The CDR3 is 16 residues long. V was shortened by 0 bases and J by 4 bases, with 15 bases between the two germline ends. CDR1 and CDR2 (germline): MNHEY, SVGAGI. CDR3 amino acids: CASSYSQGFTVYGYTF. As DNA, the CDR3 is TGTGCCAGCAGTTACTCACAGGGATTTACCGTCTATGGCTACACCTTC.

The J gene is TRBJ1-1, the V gene TRBV3-1 (or the pseudogene TRBV3-2); 7 bases align to TRBD1. Per germline, CDR1 LGHDT and CDR2 YNNKEL (reference sequence). This CDR3 region has 17 residues. V shed 0 bases, J shed 0 bases, and the junction held 7 bases outside the gene matches. The CDR3 DNA is TGTGCCAGCAGCCAAGATTCGGGAGGGGGCGTGAACACTGAAGCTTTCTTT. Its translation: CASSQDSGGGVNTEAFF.

This chain links TRBV14 with TRBJ2-2; D not resolved. This CDR3 has 15 amino acids. CDR1 is SGHDN and CDR2 is FVKESK in the germline V gene. V shed 2 bases and J shed 0 bases, with 7 bases lying between them. CDR3: CASSQFIANTGELFF. The CDR3 nucleotides read TGTGCCAGCAGCCAATTCATAGCGAACACCGGGGAGCTGTTTTTT.

The chain is built from TRBV18 and TRBJ1-5; D not certain. V gave up 3 bases and J gave up 2 bases, with 17 bases separating them. The germline CDR1 and CDR2 sequences are KGHSH and LQKENI. The CDR3 length is 17 residues. The CDR3 sequence is CASSPPSGGDGNQPQHF. CDR3 nucleotides: TGTGCCAGCTCACCCCCTTCAGGCGGCGACGGCAATCAGCCCCAGCATTTT.

The chain couples TRBV30 to TRBJ2-3; 12 nucleotides match TRBD2. J gave up 10 bases and V 4 bases, and 15 bases lay outside the gene matches. Germline lookup yields CDR1 GTSNPN and CDR2 SVGIG (reference sequence). The CDR3 extends over 16 amino acids. CDR3 in amino acids: CAWKPLLAGGSRAQYF. CDR3 bases: TGTGCCTGGAAACCCCTACTAGCGGGGGGATCCAGGGCGCAGTATTTT.

J is TRBJ2-5 and V is TRBV6-5; 11 bases are shared with TRBD2. The germline V gene encodes CDR1 MNHEY and CDR2 SVGAGI. Unmatched junction bases numbered 8, after V lost 6 bases and J lost 5 bases. This CDR3 is built from 15 residues. The CDR3 DNA reads TGTGCCAGCAGACGAACGGGACTAGCGGTCGAGACCCAGTACTTC. Translated, it gives CASRRTGLAVETQYF.

This clone has just one count. The rearrangement links TRBV19 to TRBJ2-7; either TRBD1 or TRBD2 may supply D (5 bases each). V was shortened by 5 bases and J by 6 bases, with 20 bases between the two germline ends. The CDR3 is made up of 15 amino acids. Germline V lookup: CDR1 LNHDA, CDR2 SQIVND (reference sequence). CDR3 bases: TGTGCCAGTAGTGTCACCGGGACCGGCTCCCCCGAGCAGTACTTC. Translated: CASSVTGTGSPEQYF.

The V gene is TRBV5-1, the J gene TRBJ2-7; D tentatively reads TRBD1 or TRBD2 (5 bases each). From germline, CDR1 is SGHRS and CDR2 YFSETQ. This CDR3 spans 12 amino acids. The V and J ends lost 4 bases and 6 bases respectively, with 11 bases between them. The CDR3 nucleotides read TGCGCCAGCAGCCCCGGGACGACCGAGCAGTACTTC. It is translated as CASSPGTTEQYF.